A selection of T cell receptor beta chains follows, all from one sample in a study of PD-1 blockade in classical Hodgkin lymphoma. TCRdb's table, derived via immunoSEQ multiplex PCR, lists solely in-frame clones and lacks some. The sample has about 64,000 clones, around nine tenths seen once. Sequences were derived from peripheral blood mononuclear cells (PBMCs), sampled before the fourth cycle of nivolumab. The receptors derive from a human donor with classical Hodgkin lymphoma. CDR3s include the opening cysteine and the closing phenylalanine or tryptophan. A D gene is named only where the DNA matches it firmly. The size entry is marked missing in some rows and otherwise reads once, few, many or a size class.

abundance,v_gene,len,d_gene,j_gene,CDR3aa,CDR3nt
once,TRBV19,14,TRBD1,TRBJ1-2,CASSIQGTAYGYTF,TGTGCCAGTAGTATCCAAGGGACAGCCTATGGCTACACCTTC
-,TRBV2,15,TRBD1,TRBJ1-1,CAITRDRFMNTEAFF,TGTGCCATCACCAGGGACAGATTCATGAACACTGAAGCTTTCTTT
-,TRBV10-2,17,TRBD2,TRBJ2-3,CASSESALAGTTDTQYF,TGCGCCAGCAGTGAGTCGGCACTAGCGGGAACCACAGATACGCAGTATTTT
-,TRBV7-9,16,-,TRBJ2-3,CASSLGLAGFGRTQYF,TGTGCCAGCAGCTTAGGGCTAGCTGGTTTCGGTAGGACGCAGTATTTT
-,TRBV28,17,-,TRBJ2-1,CASSLPPRQGVDNEQFF,TGTGCCAGCAGTTTACCCCCCCGGCAGGGCGTCGACAATGAGCAGTTCTTC
-,TRBV5-1,15,TRBD1,TRBJ2-7,CASSVGTGLSYEQYF,TGCGCCAGCAGCGTCGGGACAGGGCTCTCCTACGAGCAGTACTTC
once,TRBV28,16,TRBD2,TRBJ2-1,CASSLSGLDFLDEQFF,TGTGCCAGCAGTTTATCAGGACTAGATTTTCTAGATGAGCAGTTCTTC
-,TRBV18,16,-,TRBJ2-3,CASSPAGSPRTDTQYF,TGTGCCAGCTCACCAGCGGGCAGTCCTCGTACAGATACGCAGTATTTT
-,TRBV28,13,-,TRBJ1-6,CASKKHDRSPLHF,TGTGCCAGCAAAAAACACGACCGGTCACCCCTCCACTTT
-,TRBV5-1,15,TRBD1,TRBJ2-1,CASSLDRGQHNEQFF,TGCGCCAGCAGCTTAGACAGGGGGCAACACAATGAGCAGTTCTTC
-,TRBV7-9,14,-,TRBJ1-5,CASSLGDRGQPQHF,TGTGCCAGCAGCTTAGGGGACCGGGGGCAGCCCCAGCATTTT
-,TRBV6-5,14,TRBD1,TRBJ1-2,CASSWGQGTYGYTF,TGTGCCAGCAGTTGGGGACAGGGGACCTATGGCTACACCTTC
-,TRBV15,18,-,TRBJ2-6,CATSRDGGGLTWANVLTF,TGTGCCACCAGCAGAGATGGAGGGGGACTTACTTGGGCCAACGTCCTGACTTTC
-,TRBV5-4,14,-,TRBJ2-1,CALQQSGDDNEQFF,TGTGCCCTCCAGCAGTCCGGGGACGACAATGAGCAGTTCTTC
-,TRBV10-1,14,TRBD2,TRBJ2-1,CASSGGLAYNEQFF,TGCGCCAGCAGTGGGGGACTAGCGTACAATGAGCAGTTCTTC
-,TRBV6-1,12,-,TRBJ2-3,CASTRDSYTQYF,TGTGCCAGCACGAGAGACAGCTATACGCAGTATTTT
-,TRBV7-6,16,-,TRBJ2-5,CASSPRTRGGGETQYF,TGTGCCAGCAGCCCTAGGACCCGAGGGGGTGGGGAGACCCAGTACTTC
-,TRBV13,15,TRBD1,TRBJ1-1,CASGSLGTVGTEAFF,TGTGCCAGCGGCTCCCTTGGGACAGTGGGCACTGAAGCTTTCTTT
once,TRBV11-2,14,TRBD2,TRBJ2-1,CASSPPAGGREQFF,TGTGCCAGCAGCCCCCCAGCGGGGGGCAGGGAGCAGTTCTTC
few,TRBV10-3,18,TRBD2,TRBJ2-2,CAISTSGLAPPNTGELFF,TGTGCCATCAGCACCTCGGGACTAGCGCCACCCAACACCGGGGAGCTGTTTTTT